This T cell receptor (beta chain) was identified in a study of T cell changes during pregnancy in multiple sclerosis. The data were produced by immunoSEQ multiplex PCR, yet TCRdb's version contains in-frame clones alone and is incomplete. The data show 85,000 to 130,000 clones, with about 89% seen just once and roughly 1.6% held by the top ten. This clonotype was sampled from a female donor with multiple sclerosis, enrolled in a pregnancy study. This material consisted of peripheral blood, taken before pregnancy.

The CDR3 region has the DNA TGTGCCAGCAGATTAGGAGGTAACGGCAATCAGCCCCAGCATTTT. This encodes CASRLGGNGNQPQHF. The chain uses TRBV5-5 and TRBJ1-5; the D is unclear. The CDR3 is made up of 15 amino acids. CDR1 is SGHKS and CDR2 is YYEKEE in the germline V gene (reference sequence). The germline V and J ends were trimmed by 5 bases and 2 bases, with 14 bases remaining between them.